What follows are 5 T cell receptor beta chains derived from one specimen sequenced in a study of shared clonotypes between healthy human individuals. The repertoire was sequenced with immunoSEQ multiplex PCR; TCRdb's copy has only in-frame clones and lacks some. In the table there are about half a million clones, 77% of which are singletons. The sample taken for sequencing was PBMCs. These receptors originate from a middle-aged woman in good health. Some clones in this sample may be carry-over from other donors' samples.

V usage is TRBV7-3 and J usage is TRBJ2-1; 11 nucleotides match TRBD2. The germline V gene has CDR1 SGHTA and CDR2 FQGTGA. Trimming removed 5 bases from V and 4 bases from J; junction bases left unmatched: 4. This CDR3 region has 15 residues. CDR3 nucleotides: TGTGCCAGCAGCCTAGCGGGAGGTCTATACAATGAGCAGTTCTTC. This gives the protein CASSLAGGLYNEQFF.

The chain recombines TRBV28 with TRBJ2-3, with 9 bases fitting TRBD1. The CDR3 loop spans 13 amino acids. V lost 4 bases and J lost 9; bases outside the gene matches: 5. CDR1 is MDHEN and CDR2 is SYDVKM in the germline V gene. The CDR3 DNA sequence: TGTGCCAGCAGTTCGGGACAGGGACGAACGCAGTATTTT. Translation gives CASSSGQGRTQYF.

The V and J genes are TRBV4-3 and TRBJ2-7; D might be TRBD2 (6 bases). The V end lost 0 bases, the J end lost 9 bases, and 15 bases lay between the germline ends. In germline, CDR1 is LGHNA, CDR2 YSLEER. This CDR3 contains 14 residues. The chain's CDR3 is CASSQDFASAGQYF. The CDR3 nucleotides read TGCGCCAGCAGCCAAGATTTCGCTAGCGCAGGGCAGTACTTC.

The chain recombines TRBV5-1 with TRBJ2-3; the D gene is possibly TRBD2 (5 bases). V gave up 5 bases and J gave up 3 bases, with 13 bases separating them. The CDR3 has 14 residues. Per germline, CDR1 SGHRS and CDR2 YFSETQ. CDR3 in amino acids: CASSSQTGTDTQYF. DNA for the CDR3: TGCGCCAGCAGTTCCCAAACGGGGACAGATACGCAGTATTTT. Complete variable domain (other parts from reference TRBV5-1 and TRBJ2-3): KAGVTQTPRYLIKTRGQQVTLSCSPISGHRSVSWYQQTPGQGLQFLFEYFSETQRNKGNFPGRFSGRQFSNSRSEMNVSTLELGDSALYLCASSSQTGTDTQYFGPGTRLTVL.

This sequence joins TRBV28 and TRBJ2-7; a possible D gene is TRBD1 (6 bases). V was clipped by 2 bases and J by 3 bases, with 14 bases between them. The CDR3 has 15 residues. Germline V gives CDR1 MDHEN, CDR2 SYDVKM. CDR3 bases: TGTGCCAGCAGTTTAGAGAACAGGGTTGGCTACGAGCAGTACTTC. It yields the protein CASSLENRVGYEQYF.